This record covers a single TCR beta chain. Only one count was recorded for this clone. Its antigen is still unknown. One base away there is no much larger clone; base qualities are not given. The immunoSEQ Assay was the method used to sequence TCRbeta CDR3 regions. After extraction, genomic DNA underwent amplification by bias-controlled multiplex PCR, followed by high-throughput sequencing. Under the source paper's analysis protocol: To quantify the absolute abundance of every unique TCRbeta CDR3 region, sequences were collapsed and filtered. T cell fraction was estimated by normalization of TCRbeta template counts to usable DNA, with usable DNA being measured through amplification of reference genes present in all nucleated cells. Repertoire TCRs were annotated as SARS-CoV-2-specific when V gene, CDR3 amino acid sequence and J gene were exactly matched to a known reactive TCR set. The reference SARS-CoV-2 TCR set was obtained from MIRA and was filtered for enrichment in COVID-19-positive ImmuneCODE repertoires, whereby public or cross-reactive TCRs were removed. Using the MIRA antigens, annotated TCRs were further analysed by specific ORF or by position within an ORF. Breadth was defined as the number of annotated unique rearrangements divided by the total number of unique productive rearrangements, and depth was defined as the summed frequency of the annotated unique rearrangements. TCR breadth was compared between groups using two-sided Wilcoxon rank-sum tests. The table was pulled from immuneACCESS by TCRdb, which kept in-frame rearrangements only. Such tables lose some clones; where checked, under half of the loss comes from unresolved V genes, and the rest has no known cause. The D gene and trimming were derived from the DNA, and the V and J assignments and clone size from that table. Across this sample there are some 410,000 clones, with 92% seen only once. The ten largest clones take up around 1.8% of the sample.

This specimen's treatment or condition label, per the study, means: 15 to 20 received Ad26.COV2.S at low or high dose, single or two shots; about 5 received placebo; per-sample allocation not given. For vaccine and placebo recipients, repertoires were sequenced using samples collected on day 63 after the first injection. Between 29 July and 7 August 2020, Cohort 1b enrolled about two dozen adults aged 18-55 years at one site in Boston, USA. Ad26.COV2.S was a replication-incompetent adenovirus type 26 vector expressing a prefusion-stabilized SARS-CoV-2 spike protein from the original Wuhan strain. Relative to germline, V is 10 bases shorter and J is 5 bases shorter, with 14 bases between their ends. From its cysteine to its phenylalanine, the CDR3 spans 12 amino acids. Kept here is only the CDR3 DNA, which spans 36 bases and is read in frame from base 1. According to the germline V gene (reference sequence), CDR1 reads LNHDA and CDR2 reads SQIVND.

These data originate in a study of Ad26.COV2.S vaccination and SARS-CoV-2 variants (dated by TCRdb to the early 2020s). Looking at the study overall: Donors in the vaccine arm were drawn from COV1001, a multicentre, randomized, double-blind, placebo-controlled phase I-IIa trial testing Ad26.COV2.S in healthy adults. Ad26.COV2.S was administered intramuscularly at a dose of 5x10^10 or 1x10^11 viral particles, either as one shot or as two shots given 56 days apart. TCRbeta repertoire sequencing served as the tool for gauging how specific and how broad the SARS-CoV-2-reactive T cell receptors were following Ad26.COV2.S vaccination. The TCR-sequenced set comprised approximately 32 samples: some 20 Ad26.COV2.S vaccine recipients, 5 placebo recipients and 8 SARS-CoV-2 convalescent individuals. Participants in the trial were split at random into five groups of five each, receiving low-dose or high-dose Ad26.COV2.S once or twice, or else placebo on both occasions. Blinding of investigators to trial group allocation was maintained during experiments and outcome assessment.

Study-wide conclusions, independent of this receptor: Higher spike-specific TCR breadth was observed in Ad26.COV2.S recipients than in placebo recipients (P = 0.0014). The study was not powered to compare responses between vaccine doses or regimens. Vaccine and placebo recipients had comparable non-spike TCR breadth, which fits with the vaccine containing only spike. Substantial breadth of spike-specific CD8+ and CD4+ T cell responses was reported after vaccination. The authors noted that the TCR breadth and depth analyses may have underestimated total T cell responses.

The sample here was peripheral blood, taken in a trial of Ad26.COV2.S vaccine versus placebo. The rearranged segments are TRBV19 and TRBJ1-1; no D gene is confidently identified. This sequence was found in a person between 18 and 65 years old who received the Ad26.COV2.S COVID-19 vaccine or a placebo. The nucleotide sequence reads TGTGCCATCCATGTCGGTTGGACTGAAGCTTTCTTT. The translation is CAIHVGWTEAFF.